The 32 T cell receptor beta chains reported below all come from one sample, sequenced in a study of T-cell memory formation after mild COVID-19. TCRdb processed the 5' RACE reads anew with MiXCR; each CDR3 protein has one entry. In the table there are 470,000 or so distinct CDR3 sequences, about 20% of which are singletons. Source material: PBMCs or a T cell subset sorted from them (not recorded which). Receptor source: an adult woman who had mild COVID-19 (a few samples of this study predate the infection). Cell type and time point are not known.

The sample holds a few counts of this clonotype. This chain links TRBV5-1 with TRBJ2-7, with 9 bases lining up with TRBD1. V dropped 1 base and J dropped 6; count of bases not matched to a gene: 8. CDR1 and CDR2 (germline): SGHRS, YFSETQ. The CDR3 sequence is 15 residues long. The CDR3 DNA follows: TGCGCCAGCAGCTTGAGGCCGGGACAGGGTTCCGAGCAGTACTTC. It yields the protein CASSLRPGQGSEQYF.

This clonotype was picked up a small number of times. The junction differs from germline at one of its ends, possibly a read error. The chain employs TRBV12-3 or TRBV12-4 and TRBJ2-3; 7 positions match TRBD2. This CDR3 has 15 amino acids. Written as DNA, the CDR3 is TGTGCCAGCAGTCCCTCCGCTAGCGGCACCCTACGGGCGGATTTT. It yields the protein CASSPSASGTLRADF.

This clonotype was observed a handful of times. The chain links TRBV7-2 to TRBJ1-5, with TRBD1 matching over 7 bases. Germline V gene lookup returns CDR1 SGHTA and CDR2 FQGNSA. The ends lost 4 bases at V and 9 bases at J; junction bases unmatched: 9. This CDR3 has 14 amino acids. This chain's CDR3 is CASSSDRALGPQHF. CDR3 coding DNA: TGTGCCAGCAGCTCCGACAGGGCCCTCGGGCCCCAGCATTTT. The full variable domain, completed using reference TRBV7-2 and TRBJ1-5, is GAGVSQSPSNKVTEKGKDVELRCDPISGHTALYWYRQSLGQGLEFLIYFQGNSAPDKSGLPSDRFSAERTGGSVSTLTIQRTQQEDSAVYLCASSSDRALGPQHFGDGTRLSIL.

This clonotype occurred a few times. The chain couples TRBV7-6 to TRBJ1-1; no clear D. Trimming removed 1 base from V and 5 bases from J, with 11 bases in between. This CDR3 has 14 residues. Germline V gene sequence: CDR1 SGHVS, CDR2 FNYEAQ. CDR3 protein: CASSLEAGETEAFF. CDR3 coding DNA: TGTGCCAGCAGCTTAGAGGCCGGGGAAACTGAAGCTTTCTTT.

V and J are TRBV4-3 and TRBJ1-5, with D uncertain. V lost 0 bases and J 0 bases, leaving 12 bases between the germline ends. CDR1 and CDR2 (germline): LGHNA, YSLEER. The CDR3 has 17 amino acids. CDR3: CASSQDGVDYSNQPQHF. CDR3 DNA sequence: TGCGCCAGCAGCCAAGATGGAGTGGACTATAGCAATCAGCCCCAGCATTTT.

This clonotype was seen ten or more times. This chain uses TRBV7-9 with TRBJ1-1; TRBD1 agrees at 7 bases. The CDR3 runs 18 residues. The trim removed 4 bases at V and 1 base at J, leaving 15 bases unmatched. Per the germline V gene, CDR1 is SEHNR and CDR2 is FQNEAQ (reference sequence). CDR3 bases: TGTGCCAGCAGCTCCTCTCAGAACAGGGGAGGTCCGAACACTGAAGCTTTCTTT. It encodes CASSSSQNRGGPNTEAFF.

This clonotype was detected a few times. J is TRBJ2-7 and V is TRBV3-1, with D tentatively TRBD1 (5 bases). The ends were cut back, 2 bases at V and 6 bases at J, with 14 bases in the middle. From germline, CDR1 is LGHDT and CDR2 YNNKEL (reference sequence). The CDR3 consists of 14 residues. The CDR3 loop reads CASSQSRDRLEQYF. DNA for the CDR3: TGTGCCAGCAGCCAAAGCAGGGATCGTCTCGAGCAGTACTTC.

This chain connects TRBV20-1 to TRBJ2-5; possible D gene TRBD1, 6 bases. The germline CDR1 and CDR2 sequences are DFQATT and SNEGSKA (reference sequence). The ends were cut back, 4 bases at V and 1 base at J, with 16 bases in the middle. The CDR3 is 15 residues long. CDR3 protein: CSATQYGQSQETQYF. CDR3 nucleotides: TGCAGTGCTACTCAATATGGACAGAGCCAAGAGACCCAGTACTTC.

The CDR3 spells CASSLRSGGVNTEAFF. Written as DNA, the CDR3 is TGTGCCAGCAGCTTAAGGAGTGGGGGAGTGAACACTGAAGCTTTCTTT. The gene calls are TRBV7-2 and TRBJ1-1; possible D gene TRBD1, 5 bases. Trimming took 2 bases from V and 0 from J, leaving 13 bases between them. Germline V lookup: CDR1 SGHTA, CDR2 FQGNSA. The CDR3 has 16 amino acids.

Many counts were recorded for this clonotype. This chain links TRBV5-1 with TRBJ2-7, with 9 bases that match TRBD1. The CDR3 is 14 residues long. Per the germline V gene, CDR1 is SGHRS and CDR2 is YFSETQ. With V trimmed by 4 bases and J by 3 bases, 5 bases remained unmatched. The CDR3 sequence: CASSPGQGIYEQYF. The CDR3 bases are TGCGCCAGCAGCCCCGGACAGGGGATCTACGAGCAGTACTTC.

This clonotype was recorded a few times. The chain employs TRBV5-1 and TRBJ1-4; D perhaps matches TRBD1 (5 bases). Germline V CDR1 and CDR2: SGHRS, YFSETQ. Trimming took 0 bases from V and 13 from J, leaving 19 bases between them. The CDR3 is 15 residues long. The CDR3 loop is CASSLGGPTNEGLFF. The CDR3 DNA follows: TGCGCCAGCAGCTTGGGGGGCCCAACTAATGAAGGACTGTTTTTT. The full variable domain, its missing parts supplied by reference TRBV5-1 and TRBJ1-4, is KAGVTQTPRYLIKTRGQQVTLSCSPISGHRSVSWYQQTPGQGLQFLFEYFSETQRNKGNFPGRFSGRQFSNSRSEMNVSTLELGDSALYLCASSLGGPTNEGLFFGSGTQLSVL.

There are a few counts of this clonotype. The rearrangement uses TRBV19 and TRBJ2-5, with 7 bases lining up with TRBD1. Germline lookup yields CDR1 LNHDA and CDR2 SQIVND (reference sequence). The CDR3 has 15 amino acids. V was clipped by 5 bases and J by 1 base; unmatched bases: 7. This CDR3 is CASSPIGTAQETQYF. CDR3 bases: TGTGCCAGTAGTCCGATTGGGACAGCCCAAGAGACCCAGTACTTC. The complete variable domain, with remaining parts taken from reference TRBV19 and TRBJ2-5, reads DGGITQSPKYLFRKEGQNVTLSCEQNLNHDAMYWYRQDPGQGLRLIYYSQIVNDFQKGDIAEGYSVSREKKESFPLTVTSAQKNPTAFYLCASSPIGTAQETQYFGPGTRLLVL.

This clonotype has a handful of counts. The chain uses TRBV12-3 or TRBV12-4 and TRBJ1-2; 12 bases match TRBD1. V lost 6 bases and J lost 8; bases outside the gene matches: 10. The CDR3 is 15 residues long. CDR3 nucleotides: TGTGCCAGCAGATCACCGGGACAGGGGGCGAAGGGCTACACCTTC. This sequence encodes CASRSPGQGAKGYTF.

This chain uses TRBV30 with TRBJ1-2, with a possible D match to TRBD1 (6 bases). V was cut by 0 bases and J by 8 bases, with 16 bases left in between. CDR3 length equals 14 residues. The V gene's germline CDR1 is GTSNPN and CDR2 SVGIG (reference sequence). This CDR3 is CAWSVVAGAQGYTF. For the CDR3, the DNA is TGTGCCTGGAGTGTAGTGGCAGGGGCTCAAGGCTACACCTTC.

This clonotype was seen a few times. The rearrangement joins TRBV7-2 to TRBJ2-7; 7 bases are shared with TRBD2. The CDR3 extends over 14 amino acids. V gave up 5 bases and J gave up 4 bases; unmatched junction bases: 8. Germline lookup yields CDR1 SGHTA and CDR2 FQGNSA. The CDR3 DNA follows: TGTGCCAGCAGCCCTGTGGGGGGGACGTACGAGCAGTACTTC. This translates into CASSPVGGTYEQYF. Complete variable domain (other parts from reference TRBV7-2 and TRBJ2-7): GAGVSQSPSNKVTEKGKDVELRCDPISGHTALYWYRQSLGQGLEFLIYFQGNSAPDKSGLPSDRFSAERTGGSVSTLTIQRTQQEDSAVYLCASSPVGGTYEQYFGPGTRLTVT.

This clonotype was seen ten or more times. The CDR3 DNA is TGTGCCACCAGCCTGGACAGGGGGATGGGTGAAGCTTTCTTT. Protein: CATSLDRGMGEAFF. The genes are TRBV15 and TRBJ1-1, with 10 bases aligning to TRBD1. With V trimmed by 5 bases and J by 7 bases, 7 bases remained unmatched. The germline V gene has CDR1 LNHNV and CDR2 YYDKDF (reference sequence). The CDR3 sequence is 14 residues long.

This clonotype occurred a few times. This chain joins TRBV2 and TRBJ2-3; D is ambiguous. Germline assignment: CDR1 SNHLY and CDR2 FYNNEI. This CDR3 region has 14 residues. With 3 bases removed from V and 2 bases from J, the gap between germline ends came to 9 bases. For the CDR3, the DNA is TGTGCCAGCAGTGATTCATTCTACACAGATACGCAGTATTTT. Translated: CASSDSFYTDTQYF.

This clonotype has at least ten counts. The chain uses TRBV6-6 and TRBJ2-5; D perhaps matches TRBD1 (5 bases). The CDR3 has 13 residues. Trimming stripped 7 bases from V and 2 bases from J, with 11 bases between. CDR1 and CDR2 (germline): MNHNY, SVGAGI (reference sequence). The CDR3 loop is CASTPRQQETQYF. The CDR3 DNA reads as TGTGCCAGCACCCCACGACAGCAAGAGACCCAGTACTTC.

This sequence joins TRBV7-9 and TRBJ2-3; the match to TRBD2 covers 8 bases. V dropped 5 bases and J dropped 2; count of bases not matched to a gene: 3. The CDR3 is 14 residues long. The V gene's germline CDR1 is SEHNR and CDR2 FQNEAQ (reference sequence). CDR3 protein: CASSTSGDTDTQYF. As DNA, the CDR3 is TGTGCCAGCAGCACTAGCGGAGACACAGATACGCAGTATTTT.

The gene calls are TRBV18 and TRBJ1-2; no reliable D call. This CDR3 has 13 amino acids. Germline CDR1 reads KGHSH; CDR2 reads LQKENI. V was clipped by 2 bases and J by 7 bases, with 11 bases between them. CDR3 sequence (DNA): TGTGCCAGCTCACCAAAGCTCGAGGGTGGCTACACCTTC. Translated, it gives CASSPKLEGGYTF. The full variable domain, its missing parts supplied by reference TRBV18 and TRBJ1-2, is NAGVMQNPRHLVRRRGQEARLRCSPMKGHSHVYWYRQLPEEGLKFMVYLQKENIIDESGMPKERFSAEFPKEGPSILRIQQVVRGDSAAYFCASSPKLEGGYTFGSGTRLTVV.

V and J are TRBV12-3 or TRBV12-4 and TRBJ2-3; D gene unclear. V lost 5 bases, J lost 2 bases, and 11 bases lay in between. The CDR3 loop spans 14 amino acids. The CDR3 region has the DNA TGTGCCAGCAGTCGTCGTCAAATCACAGATACGCAGTATTTT. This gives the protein CASSRRQITDTQYF.

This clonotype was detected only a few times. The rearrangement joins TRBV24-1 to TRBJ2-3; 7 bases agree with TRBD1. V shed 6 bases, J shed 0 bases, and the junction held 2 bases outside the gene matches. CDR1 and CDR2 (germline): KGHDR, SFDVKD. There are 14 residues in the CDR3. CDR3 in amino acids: CATSTGVSTDTQYF. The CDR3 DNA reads TGTGCCACCAGTACAGGGGTAAGCACAGATACGCAGTATTTT.

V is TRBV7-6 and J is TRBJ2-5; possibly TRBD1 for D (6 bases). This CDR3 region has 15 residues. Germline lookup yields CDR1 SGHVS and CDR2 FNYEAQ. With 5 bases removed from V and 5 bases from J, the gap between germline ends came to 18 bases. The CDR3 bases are TGTGCCAGCAGCGCAACAGGGTTGGCGTTGGAGACCCAGTACTTC. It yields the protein CASSATGLALETQYF.

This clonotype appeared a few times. The CDR3 region has the DNA TGTGCCAGCAGTTACCCAAAATCCAGCGGGAGGGTTCAGGGCACAGATACGCAGTATTTT. Its protein is CASSYPKSSGRVQGTDTQYF. This chain links TRBV6-6 with TRBJ2-3; 10 bases are shared with TRBD2. The CDR3 loop spans 20 amino acids. Germline values: CDR1 MNHNY, CDR2 SVGAGI (reference sequence). After removal of 2 bases from V and 1 base from J, the junction contained 15 bases not matched to a gene.

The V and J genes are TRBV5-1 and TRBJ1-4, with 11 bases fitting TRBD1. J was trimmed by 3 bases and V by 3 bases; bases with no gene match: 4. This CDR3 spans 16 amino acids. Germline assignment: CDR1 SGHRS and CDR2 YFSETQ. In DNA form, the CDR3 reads TGCGCCAGCAGCTCCGGACAGGGGGCGGCTAATGAAAAACTGTTTTTT. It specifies CASSSGQGAANEKLFF. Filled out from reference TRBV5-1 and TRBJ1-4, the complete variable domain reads KAGVTQTPRYLIKTRGQQVTLSCSPISGHRSVSWYQQTPGQGLQFLFEYFSETQRNKGNFPGRFSGRQFSNSRSEMNVSTLELGDSALYLCASSSGQGAANEKLFFGSGTQLSVL.

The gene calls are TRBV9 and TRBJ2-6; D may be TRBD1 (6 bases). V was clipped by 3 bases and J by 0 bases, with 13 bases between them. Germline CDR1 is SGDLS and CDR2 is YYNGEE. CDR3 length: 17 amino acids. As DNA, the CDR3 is TGTGCCAGCAGCGAGACAGGTGTTGCCTCTGGGGCCAACGTCCTGACTTTC. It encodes CASSETGVASGANVLTF.

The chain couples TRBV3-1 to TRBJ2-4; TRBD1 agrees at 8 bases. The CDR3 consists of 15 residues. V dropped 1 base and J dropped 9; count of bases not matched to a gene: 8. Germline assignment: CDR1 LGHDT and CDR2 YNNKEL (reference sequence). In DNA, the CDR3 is TGTGCCAGCAGCCAAGTAGGGTCAGGGGGCTCCATTCAGTACTTC. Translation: CASSQVGSGGSIQYF.

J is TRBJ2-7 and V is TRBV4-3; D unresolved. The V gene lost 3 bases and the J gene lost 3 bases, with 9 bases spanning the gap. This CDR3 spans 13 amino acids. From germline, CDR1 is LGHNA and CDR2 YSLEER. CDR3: CASSQVPCYEQYF. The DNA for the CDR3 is TGCGCCAGCAGCCAGGTTCCTTGCTACGAGCAGTACTTC.

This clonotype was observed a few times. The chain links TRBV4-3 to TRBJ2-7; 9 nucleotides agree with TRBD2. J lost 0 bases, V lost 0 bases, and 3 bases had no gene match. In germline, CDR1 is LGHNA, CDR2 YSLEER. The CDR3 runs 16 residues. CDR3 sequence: CASSQEDSGSSYEQYF. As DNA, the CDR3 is TGCGCCAGCAGCCAAGAGGATAGCGGGAGCTCCTACGAGCAGTACTTC.

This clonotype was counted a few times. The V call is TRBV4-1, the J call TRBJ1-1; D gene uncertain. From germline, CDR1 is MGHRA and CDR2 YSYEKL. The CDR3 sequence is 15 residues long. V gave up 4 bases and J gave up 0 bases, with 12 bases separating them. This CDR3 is CASSPTWTVNTEAFF. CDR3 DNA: TGCGCCAGCAGCCCGACGTGGACGGTGAACACTGAAGCTTTCTTT.

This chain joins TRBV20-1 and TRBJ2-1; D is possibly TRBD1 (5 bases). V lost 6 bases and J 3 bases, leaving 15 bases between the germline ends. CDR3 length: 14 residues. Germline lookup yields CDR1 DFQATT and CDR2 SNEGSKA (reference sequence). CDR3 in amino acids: CSATTGRNYNEQFF. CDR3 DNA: TGCAGTGCAACCACAGGACGTAACTACAATGAGCAGTTCTTC.

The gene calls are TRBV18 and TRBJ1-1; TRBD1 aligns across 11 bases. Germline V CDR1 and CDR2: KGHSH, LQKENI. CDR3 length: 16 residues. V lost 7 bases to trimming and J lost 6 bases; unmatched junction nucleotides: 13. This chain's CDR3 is CASYRDRGFGGAEAFF. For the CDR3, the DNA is TGTGCCAGCTACCGGGACAGGGGGTTCGGAGGGGCTGAAGCTTTCTTT.